Shown below are 8 T cell receptor beta chains from a single sample sequenced in a study of cytomegalovirus exposure and HLA in healthy donors. The method was immunoSEQ multiplex PCR; TCRdb's version includes in-frame clones alone and lacks a portion of them. The sample holds around 400,000 clones, roughly 88% seen once. Sequencing was carried out using PBMCs. Receptor source: a woman aged 18-35 years in good health and CMV-seronegative.

With regard to this clone: The same CDR3 is also encoded by other DNA sequences in this sample. This chain connects TRBV19 to TRBJ2-7; the match to TRBD1 covers 9 bases. Germline CDR1 and CDR2: LNHDA and SQIVND (reference sequence). V lost 5 bases, J lost 2 bases, and 1 base stayed unmatched. This CDR3 is built from 13 residues. CDR3: CASSRQGAYEQYF. The CDR3 DNA sequence: TGTGCCAGTAGTCGACAGGGGGCCTACGAGCAGTACTTC.

CDR3 sequence reads: CASSPGTGSNKNIQYF. Here the CDR3 DNA reads TGTGCCAGCAGCCCCGGGACAGGGTCCAACAAAAACATTCAGTACTTC. The rearrangement joins TRBV5-8 to TRBJ2-4; 9 nucleotides align to TRBD1. With 4 bases clipped from V and 3 bases from J, the junction kept 8 bases outside the gene matches. The length of the CDR3 is 16 residues. The germline V gene has CDR1 SGHTS and CDR2 YDEGEE.

This chain links TRBV27 with TRBJ1-2, with D possibly being TRBD1 (5 bases). The ends were cut back, 0 bases at V and 7 bases at J, with 9 bases in the middle. The CDR3 spans 13 residues. Germline values: CDR1 MNHEY, CDR2 SMNVEV (reference sequence). The CDR3 spells CASSLSLRAGYTF. CDR3 sequence (DNA): TGTGCCAGCAGTTTATCCCTCAGGGCTGGCTACACCTTC.

The chain employs TRBV6-5 and TRBJ2-7; 9 bases agree with TRBD1. Germline trimming cut 4 bases from V and 4 bases from J; bases unmatched to any gene: 8. This CDR3 spans 15 amino acids. Looked up from germline, CDR1 is MNHEY and CDR2 is SVGAGI. Here the CDR3 reads CASSLQGALRYEQYF. Written as DNA, the CDR3 is TGTGCCAGCAGTTTACAGGGGGCGCTGAGATACGAGCAGTACTTC.

V is TRBV6-4 and J is TRBJ1-1; 8 nucleotides agree with TRBD1. V lost 11 bases and J lost 4; bases outside the gene matches: 9. The CDR3 has 13 amino acids. Per germline, CDR1 MRHNA and CDR2 SNTAGT. CDR3: CAPPTGVSTEAFF. The CDR3 DNA is TGTGCCCCCCCGACAGGGGTAAGCACTGAAGCTTTCTTT.

The chain links TRBV9 to TRBJ2-1; 8 bases match TRBD1. The CDR3 has 16 amino acids. The V gene's germline CDR1 is SGDLS and CDR2 YYNGEE. The J segment lost 0 bases and the V segment lost 4 bases, leaving 6 bases of the junction unmatched. The CDR3: CASSWSTGGSYNEQFF. The DNA of the CDR3 is TGTGCCAGCAGCTGGAGCACAGGGGGCTCCTACAATGAGCAGTTCTTC.

J is TRBJ2-5 and V is TRBV10-1; tentatively, D is TRBD2 (5 bases). Germline CDR1 and CDR2: WNHNN and SYGVQD (reference sequence). V was shortened by 0 bases and J by 5 bases, with 13 bases between the two germline ends. CDR3 length equals 15 residues. The CDR3 DNA reads TGCGCCAGCAGTGAGTCAGGAATAGCGCTGGAGACCCAGTACTTC. Its protein is CASSESGIALETQYF.

This clone turned up a few times. This chain connects TRBV19 to TRBJ2-7, with a possible D match to TRBD1 (6 bases). Germline V gene sequence: CDR1 LNHDA, CDR2 SQIVND (reference sequence). The V and J ends lost 5 bases and 5 bases respectively, with 13 bases between them. This CDR3 comprises 13 residues. CDR3 DNA sequence: TGTGCCAGTAGTCGACAGGTCTACCACGAGCAGTACTTC. Translation gives CASSRQVYHEQYF. Combining the CDR3 with reference TRBV19 and TRBJ2-7 gives the whole variable domain DGGITQSPKYLFRKEGQNVTLSCEQNLNHDAMYWYRQDPGQGLRLIYYSQIVNDFQKGDIAEGYSVSREKKESFPLTVTSAQKNPTAFYLCASSRQVYHEQYFGPGTRLTVT.